The rows below give T cell receptor beta chains drawn from one sample of a study of blood T cell repertoires in COVID-19. The data were produced by immunoSEQ multiplex PCR, yet TCRdb's version contains in-frame clones alone and is incomplete. In the table there are around 150,000 clones, about 84% of which are singletons. The sequenced sample was peripheral blood. These receptors were taken from a human donor in a cohort sampled during active COVID-19. CDR3s include the opening cysteine and the closing phenylalanine or tryptophan. Each record gives: clone size, V gene, J gene, D gene, CDR3 protein, CDR3 DNA. D genes are given only for firm matches. The size of a clone is reported for some rows only, either as once, few or many, or as a class for expanded clones.

clone_size: few; v_call: TRBV7-9; j_call: TRBJ1-4; d_call: NA; cdr3_aa: CASSLDLGEGKLFF; cdr3_nt: TGTGCCAGCAGCTTAGACCTTGGCGAGGGAAAACTGTTTTTT
clone_size: NA; v_call: TRBV18; j_call: TRBJ2-2; d_call: NA; cdr3_aa: CASSAGPNTGELFF; cdr3_nt: TGTGCCAGCTCAGCGGGGCCGAACACCGGGGAGCTGTTTTTT
clone_size: NA; v_call: TRBV5-4; j_call: TRBJ2-4; d_call: TRBD2; cdr3_aa: CASSWGGERSKNIQYF; cdr3_nt: TGTGCCAGCAGCTGGGGAGGGGAACGGAGCAAAAACATTCAGTACTTC
clone_size: NA; v_call: TRBV3-1/TRBV3-2; j_call: TRBJ2-1; d_call: NA; cdr3_aa: CASSQGDSYNEQFF; cdr3_nt: TGTGCCAGCAGCCAGGGCGACAGTTACAATGAGCAGTTCTTC
clone_size: NA; v_call: TRBV9; j_call: TRBJ1-2; d_call: TRBD1; cdr3_aa: CASSVEDRVNYGYTF; cdr3_nt: TGTGCCAGCAGCGTAGAGGACAGGGTTAACTATGGCTACACCTTC
clone_size: NA; v_call: TRBV6-2/TRBV6-3; j_call: TRBJ1-2; d_call: NA; cdr3_aa: CASSYEGFGDGYTF; cdr3_nt: TGTGCCAGCAGTTACGAGGGATTCGGGGATGGCTACACCTTC
clone_size: NA; v_call: TRBV4-1; j_call: TRBJ2-3; d_call: TRBD1; cdr3_aa: CASSLRQGFTDTQYF; cdr3_nt: TGCGCCAGCAGTCTTCGACAGGGGTTCACAGATACGCAGTATTTT
clone_size: few; v_call: TRBV6-2/TRBV6-3; j_call: TRBJ2-7; d_call: NA; cdr3_aa: CASSYGGEYYEQYF; cdr3_nt: TGTGCCAGCAGTTACGGAGGTGAATACTACGAGCAGTACTTC
clone_size: NA; v_call: TRBV30; j_call: TRBJ1-4; d_call: TRBD1; cdr3_aa: CAWSVPRQFSGTVPPGKLFF; cdr3_nt: TGTGCCTGGAGTGTCCCTCGCCAGTTCTCTGGGACAGTTCCTCCCGGGAAACTGTTTTTT
clone_size: NA; v_call: TRBV5-4; j_call: TRBJ2-7; d_call: TRBD2; cdr3_aa: CYQAGAYEQYF; cdr3_nt: TGTTACCAAGCGGGGGCCTACGAGCAGTACTTC
clone_size: NA; v_call: TRBV15; j_call: TRBJ2-5; d_call: TRBD1; cdr3_aa: CATVADRGSQETQYF; cdr3_nt: TGTGCCACAGTAGCGGACAGGGGATCACAAGAGACCCAGTACTTC
clone_size: NA; v_call: TRBV9; j_call: TRBJ2-1; d_call: NA; cdr3_aa: CASSSQSPGNEQFF; cdr3_nt: TGTGCCAGCAGCTCCCAAAGCCCCGGCAATGAGCAGTTCTTC
clone_size: NA; v_call: TRBV5-1; j_call: TRBJ2-1; d_call: TRBD2; cdr3_aa: CASSLVATGGYNEQFF; cdr3_nt: TGCGCCAGCAGCTTGGTCGCGACGGGGGGCTACAATGAGCAGTTCTTC
clone_size: NA; v_call: TRBV14; j_call: TRBJ2-5; d_call: NA; cdr3_aa: CASSQFLPTSGQETQYF; cdr3_nt: TGTGCCAGCAGCCAATTTCTCCCGACGTCGGGCCAAGAGACCCAGTACTTC
clone_size: NA; v_call: TRBV2; j_call: TRBJ1-2; d_call: NA; cdr3_aa: CASRGGTSYGYTF; cdr3_nt: TGTGCCAGCAGGGGAGGGACTAGCTATGGCTACACCTTC
clone_size: NA; v_call: TRBV14; j_call: TRBJ2-7; d_call: TRBD2; cdr3_aa: CASSQVGTSILYEQYF; cdr3_nt: TGTGCCAGCAGCCAAGTTGGGACTAGCATACTGTACGAGCAGTACTTC
clone_size: NA; v_call: TRBV6-6; j_call: TRBJ2-7; d_call: TRBD1; cdr3_aa: CASSYSQGQGLNEQYF; cdr3_nt: TGTGCCAGCAGTTACTCGCAGGGACAGGGGTTAAACGAGCAGTACTTC
clone_size: few; v_call: TRBV2; j_call: TRBJ1-1; d_call: NA; cdr3_aa: CASSEQASSTEAFF; cdr3_nt: TGTGCCAGCAGTGAACAGGCTAGCAGTACTGAAGCTTTCTTT
clone_size: NA; v_call: TRBV11-2; j_call: TRBJ2-2; d_call: NA; cdr3_aa: CASSPFVGELFF; cdr3_nt: TGTGCCAGCAGCCCGTTCGTCGGGGAGCTGTTTTTT
clone_size: NA; v_call: TRBV30; j_call: TRBJ1-5; d_call: NA; cdr3_aa: CASGEGHRNQPQHF; cdr3_nt: TGTGCCTCCGGGGAGGGGCATCGCAATCAGCCCCAGCATTTT
clone_size: once; v_call: TRBV7-8; j_call: TRBJ2-1; d_call: NA; cdr3_aa: CASSRPHNNEQFF; cdr3_nt: TGTGCCAGCAGCCGACCACATAACAATGAGCAGTTCTTC
clone_size: NA; v_call: TRBV5-8; j_call: TRBJ2-7; d_call: NA; cdr3_aa: CASSFQAGNYEQYF; cdr3_nt: TGTGCCAGCAGCTTCCAGGCAGGGAACTACGAGCAGTACTTC
clone_size: once; v_call: TRBV12-3/TRBV12-4; j_call: TRBJ1-1; d_call: TRBD1; cdr3_aa: CASSLRQGAEAFF; cdr3_nt: TGTGCCAGCAGTCTCCGACAGGGGGCCGAAGCTTTCTTT
clone_size: NA; v_call: TRBV5-4; j_call: TRBJ2-5; d_call: TRBD2; cdr3_aa: CASSPRGGGGETQYF; cdr3_nt: TGTGCCAGCAGTCCCCGGGGGGGAGGAGGAGAGACCCAGTACTTC
clone_size: NA; v_call: TRBV5-5; j_call: TRBJ1-4; d_call: NA; cdr3_aa: CASSHPGQRNEKLFF; cdr3_nt: TGTGCCAGCAGCCACCCGGGACAACGTAATGAAAAACTGTTTTTT
clone_size: NA; v_call: TRBV7-2; j_call: TRBJ1-1; d_call: NA; cdr3_aa: CAIENQGRTEAFF; cdr3_nt: TGTGCCATCGAGAACCAGGGGCGGACTGAAGCTTTCTTT
clone_size: NA; v_call: TRBV7-3; j_call: TRBJ2-3; d_call: TRBD1; cdr3_aa: CASSSAGGLDTQYF; cdr3_nt: TGTGCCAGCAGCTCGGCAGGGGGCCTGGATACGCAGTATTTT
clone_size: NA; v_call: TRBV6-5; j_call: TRBJ1-2; d_call: TRBD1; cdr3_aa: CASSPRGQDWYGYTF; cdr3_nt: TGTGCCAGCAGCCCGCGGGGACAGGACTGGTATGGCTACACCTTC
clone_size: NA; v_call: TRBV14; j_call: TRBJ1-1; d_call: NA; cdr3_aa: CASSQDWGTNTEAFF; cdr3_nt: TGTGCCAGCAGCCAAGACTGGGGGACTAACACTGAAGCTTTCTTT
clone_size: NA; v_call: TRBV18; j_call: TRBJ1-2; d_call: TRBD1; cdr3_aa: CASSPPNRGGYTF; cdr3_nt: TGTGCCAGCTCACCACCAAACAGGGGTGGCTACACCTTC
clone_size: once; v_call: TRBV9; j_call: TRBJ1-2; d_call: NA; cdr3_aa: CASSRTNYGYTF; cdr3_nt: TGTGCCAGCAGCCGTACTAACTATGGCTACACCTTC
clone_size: few; v_call: TRBV7-2; j_call: TRBJ1-5; d_call: TRBD1; cdr3_aa: CASSATGGSNQPQHF; cdr3_nt: TGTGCCAGCAGCGCCACAGGGGGCAGCAATCAGCCCCAGCATTTT
clone_size: NA; v_call: TRBV6-6; j_call: TRBJ2-7; d_call: NA; cdr3_aa: CASSYGGSEQYF; cdr3_nt: TGTGCCAGCAGTTACGGGGGGAGCGAGCAGTACTTC
clone_size: NA; v_call: TRBV9; j_call: TRBJ2-5; d_call: TRBD2; cdr3_aa: CASSVSGGTETQYF; cdr3_nt: TGTGCCAGCAGCGTGAGCGGGGGGACGGAGACCCAGTACTTC
clone_size: NA; v_call: TRBV19; j_call: TRBJ2-1; d_call: TRBD1; cdr3_aa: CASSIRGTGAGNEQFF; cdr3_nt: TGTGCCAGTAGTATACGCGGGACAGGGGCGGGCAATGAGCAGTTCTTC
clone_size: NA; v_call: TRBV4-3; j_call: TRBJ2-3; d_call: NA; cdr3_aa: CASSQESPGDRTDTQYF; cdr3_nt: TGCGCCAGCAGCCAAGAGTCCCCGGGGGACCGCACAGATACGCAGTATTTT
clone_size: NA; v_call: TRBV7-8; j_call: TRBJ1-1; d_call: NA; cdr3_aa: CASRWGGADLNTEAFF; cdr3_nt: TGTGCCAGCAGGTGGGGGGGGGCTGACCTAAACACTGAAGCTTTCTTT
clone_size: NA; v_call: TRBV6-4; j_call: TRBJ2-7; d_call: NA; cdr3_aa: CASSDQAVGRGFADYEQYF; cdr3_nt: TGTGCCAGCAGTGACCAGGCAGTGGGTAGGGGATTTGCAGATTACGAGCAGTACTTC
clone_size: NA; v_call: TRBV28; j_call: TRBJ2-2; d_call: TRBD1; cdr3_aa: CASSYPRTGANTGELFF; cdr3_nt: TGTGCCAGCAGTTACCCCCGGACAGGGGCGAACACCGGGGAGCTGTTTTTT
clone_size: NA; v_call: TRBV23-1; j_call: TRBJ1-1; d_call: NA; cdr3_aa: CASTWDPGVGGGNTEAFF; cdr3_nt: TGCGCCAGCACTTGGGACCCGGGAGTCGGGGGTGGGAACACTGAAGCTTTCTTT
clone_size: NA; v_call: TRBV11-2; j_call: TRBJ2-5; d_call: NA; cdr3_aa: CASSLSPTREETQYF; cdr3_nt: TGTGCCAGCAGCTTAAGCCCAACTAGAGAAGAGACCCAGTACTTC
clone_size: NA; v_call: TRBV6-2/TRBV6-3; j_call: TRBJ2-2; d_call: TRBD1; cdr3_aa: CASSRGTGTGITGELFF; cdr3_nt: TGTGCCAGCAGTCGGGGAACCGGGACAGGGATCACCGGGGAGCTGTTTTTT
clone_size: NA; v_call: TRBV9; j_call: TRBJ2-3; d_call: TRBD1; cdr3_aa: CASSVLQGADTQYF; cdr3_nt: TGTGCCAGCAGCGTGTTACAGGGGGCAGATACGCAGTATTTT
clone_size: NA; v_call: TRBV6-5; j_call: TRBJ1-4; d_call: NA; cdr3_aa: CASSPQWGGGEKLFF; cdr3_nt: TGTGCCAGCAGCCCCCAATGGGGGGGCGGCGAAAAACTGTTTTTT
clone_size: NA; v_call: TRBV6-5; j_call: TRBJ1-2; d_call: NA; cdr3_aa: CASCADTNYGYTF; cdr3_nt: TGTGCCAGCTGCGCCGACACCAACTATGGCTACACCTTC
clone_size: NA; v_call: TRBV12-3/TRBV12-4; j_call: TRBJ2-5; d_call: TRBD2; cdr3_aa: CASSRDYRETQYF; cdr3_nt: TGTGCCAGCAGCCGGGACTATCGGGAGACCCAGTACTTC
clone_size: NA; v_call: TRBV15; j_call: TRBJ2-1; d_call: NA; cdr3_aa: CATRPNREGYNEQFF; cdr3_nt: TGTGCCACCAGACCAAACAGGGAGGGCTACAATGAGCAGTTCTTC
clone_size: NA; v_call: TRBV10-3; j_call: TRBJ2-7; d_call: TRBD1; cdr3_aa: CAISRNRGTYEQYF; cdr3_nt: TGTGCCATCAGCCGAAACAGGGGAACCTACGAGCAGTACTTC
clone_size: NA; v_call: TRBV11-2; j_call: TRBJ2-5; d_call: TRBD2; cdr3_aa: CASSLEWAGSGEKETQYF; cdr3_nt: TGTGCCAGCAGCTTAGAATGGGCAGGGAGCGGGGAGAAAGAGACCCAGTACTTC
clone_size: once; v_call: TRBV6-5; j_call: TRBJ2-5; d_call: NA; cdr3_aa: CASILQETQYF; cdr3_nt: TGTGCCAGCATCCTCCAAGAGACCCAGTACTTC
clone_size: NA; v_call: TRBV7-6; j_call: TRBJ2-5; d_call: NA; cdr3_aa: CASSLLGRGRAGAQETQYF; cdr3_nt: TGTGCCAGCAGCTTATTAGGACGAGGTCGGGCGGGGGCCCAAGAGACCCAGTACTTC
clone_size: NA; v_call: TRBV19; j_call: TRBJ2-3; d_call: TRBD2; cdr3_aa: CASKMTSGGAYTQYF; cdr3_nt: TGTGCCAGTAAGATGACTAGCGGGGGGGCCTATACGCAGTATTTT